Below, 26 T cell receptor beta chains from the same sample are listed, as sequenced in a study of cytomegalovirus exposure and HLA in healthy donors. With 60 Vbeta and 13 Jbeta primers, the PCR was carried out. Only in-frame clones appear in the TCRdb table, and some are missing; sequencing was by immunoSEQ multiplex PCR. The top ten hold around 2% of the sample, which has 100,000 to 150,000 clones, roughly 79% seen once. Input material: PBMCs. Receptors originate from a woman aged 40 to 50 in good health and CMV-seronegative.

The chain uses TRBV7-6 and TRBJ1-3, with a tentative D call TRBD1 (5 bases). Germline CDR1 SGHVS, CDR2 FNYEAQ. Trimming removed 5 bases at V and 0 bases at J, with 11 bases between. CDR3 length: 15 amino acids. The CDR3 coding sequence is TGTGCCAGCAGCCCGCTGGACAACTCTGGAAACACCATATATTTT. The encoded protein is CASSPLDNSGNTIYF.

The CDR3 protein is CASNHGGGPGETQYF. The CDR3 DNA reads as TGTGCCAGCAACCATGGGGGGGGGCCTGGAGAGACCCAGTACTTC. J is TRBJ2-5 and V is TRBV7-9, with D perhaps matching TRBD2 (7 bases). CDR1 is SEHNR, CDR2 FQNEAQ, per germline (reference sequence). The CDR3 has 15 amino acids. Trimming stripped 7 bases from V and 4 bases from J, with 19 bases between.

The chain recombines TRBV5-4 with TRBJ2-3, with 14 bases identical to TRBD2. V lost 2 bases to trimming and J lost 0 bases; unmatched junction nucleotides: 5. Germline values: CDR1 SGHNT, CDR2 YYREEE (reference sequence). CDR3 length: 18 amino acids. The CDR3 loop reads CASSLRLAGGLSTDTQYF. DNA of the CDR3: TGTGCCAGCAGCTTACGACTAGCGGGGGGGCTGAGCACAGATACGCAGTATTTT.

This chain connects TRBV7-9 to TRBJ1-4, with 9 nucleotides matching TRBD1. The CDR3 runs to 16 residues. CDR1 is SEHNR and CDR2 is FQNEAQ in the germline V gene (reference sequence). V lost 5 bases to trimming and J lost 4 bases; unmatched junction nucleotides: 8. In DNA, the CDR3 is TGTGCCAGCAGCCTCCCGGGACAGGGCGGTAATGAAAAACTGTTTTTT. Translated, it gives CASSLPGQGGNEKLFF.

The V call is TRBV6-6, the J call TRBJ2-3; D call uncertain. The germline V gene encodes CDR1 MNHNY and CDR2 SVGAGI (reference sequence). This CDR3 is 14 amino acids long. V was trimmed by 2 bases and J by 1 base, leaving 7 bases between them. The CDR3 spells CASSYALGTDTQYF. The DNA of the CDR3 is TGTGCCAGCAGTTACGCGCTAGGCACAGATACGCAGTATTTT.

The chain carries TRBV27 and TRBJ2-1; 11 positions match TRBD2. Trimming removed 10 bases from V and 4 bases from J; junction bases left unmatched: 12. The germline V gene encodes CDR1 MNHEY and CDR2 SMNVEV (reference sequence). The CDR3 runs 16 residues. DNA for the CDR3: TGTGCCACGCGCCAGCCGGGACTAGCGGCTTACAATGAGCAGTTCTTC. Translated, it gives CATRQPGLAAYNEQFF.

This CDR3 is CASSLQVSGNQPQHF. For the CDR3, the DNA is TGTGCCAGCAGCTTACAGGTATCCGGCAATCAGCCCCAGCATTTT. V and J are TRBV7-2 and TRBJ1-5; D remains ambiguous. CDR1 and CDR2 from the germline V gene are SGHTA and FQGNSA. This CDR3 is 15 amino acids long. Trimming left V 2 bases short and J 2 bases short, with 10 bases between.

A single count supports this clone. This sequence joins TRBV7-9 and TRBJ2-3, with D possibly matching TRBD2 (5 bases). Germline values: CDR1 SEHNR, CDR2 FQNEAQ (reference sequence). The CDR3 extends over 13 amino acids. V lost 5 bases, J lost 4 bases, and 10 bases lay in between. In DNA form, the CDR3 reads TGTGCCAGCAGCCTTATACTAGCAGATACGCAGTATTTT. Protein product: CASSLILADTQYF.

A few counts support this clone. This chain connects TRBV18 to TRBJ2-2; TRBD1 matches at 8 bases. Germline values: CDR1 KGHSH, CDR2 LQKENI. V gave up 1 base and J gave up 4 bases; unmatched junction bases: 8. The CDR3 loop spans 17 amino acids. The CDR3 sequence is CASSPLQGARFTGELFF. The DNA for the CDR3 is TGTGCCAGCTCACCACTTCAGGGGGCACGCTTCACCGGGGAGCTGTTTTTT.

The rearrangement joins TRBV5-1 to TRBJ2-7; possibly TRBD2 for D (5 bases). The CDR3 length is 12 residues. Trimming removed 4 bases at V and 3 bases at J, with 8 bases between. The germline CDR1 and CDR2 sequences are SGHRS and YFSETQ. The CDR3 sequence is CASSPGLYEQYF. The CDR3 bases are TGCGCCAGCAGCCCTGGACTCTACGAGCAGTACTTC.

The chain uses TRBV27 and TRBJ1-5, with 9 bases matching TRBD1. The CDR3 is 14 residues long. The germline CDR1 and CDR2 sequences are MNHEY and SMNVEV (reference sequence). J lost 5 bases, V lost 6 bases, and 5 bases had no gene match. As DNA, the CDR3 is TGTGCCAGCAGGACAGGGGGACGACATCAGCCCCAGCATTTT. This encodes CASRTGGRHQPQHF.

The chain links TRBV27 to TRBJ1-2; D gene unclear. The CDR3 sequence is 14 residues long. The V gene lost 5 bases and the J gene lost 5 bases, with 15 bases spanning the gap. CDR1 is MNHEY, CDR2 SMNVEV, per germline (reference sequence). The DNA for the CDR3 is TGTGCCAGCAGTCCCCCACACAGAAGATATGGCTACACCTTC. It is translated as CASSPPHRRYGYTF.

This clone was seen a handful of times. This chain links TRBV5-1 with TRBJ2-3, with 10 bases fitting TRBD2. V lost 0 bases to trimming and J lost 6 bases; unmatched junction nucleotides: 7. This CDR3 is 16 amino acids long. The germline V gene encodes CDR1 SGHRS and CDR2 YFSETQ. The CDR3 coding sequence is TGCGCCAGCAGCTTGGCGCTAGCGGGAGCAGCGGATACGCAGTATTTT. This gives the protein CASSLALAGAADTQYF.

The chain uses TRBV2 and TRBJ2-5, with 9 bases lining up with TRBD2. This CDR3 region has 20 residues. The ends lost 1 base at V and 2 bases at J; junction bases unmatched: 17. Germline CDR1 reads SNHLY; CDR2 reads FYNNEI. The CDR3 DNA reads TGTGCCAGCAGTGAAGAGGTTGGGGGGAGACTAGCGGCCCCTCAAGAGACCCAGTACTTC. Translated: CASSEEVGGRLAAPQETQYF. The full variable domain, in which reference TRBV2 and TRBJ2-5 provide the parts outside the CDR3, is EPEVTQTPSHQVTQMGQEVILRCVPISNHLYFYWYRQILGQKVEFLVSFYNNEISEKSEIFDDQFSVERPDGSNFTLKIRSTKLEDSAMYFCASSEEVGGRLAAPQETQYFGPGTRLLVL.

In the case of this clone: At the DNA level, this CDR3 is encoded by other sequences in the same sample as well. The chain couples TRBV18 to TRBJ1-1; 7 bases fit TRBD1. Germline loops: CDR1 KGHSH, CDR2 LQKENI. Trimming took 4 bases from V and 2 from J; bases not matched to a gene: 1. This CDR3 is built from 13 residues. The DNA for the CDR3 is TGTGCCAGCTCACAGGGGGCCAACACTGAAGCTTTCTTT. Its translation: CASSQGANTEAFF.

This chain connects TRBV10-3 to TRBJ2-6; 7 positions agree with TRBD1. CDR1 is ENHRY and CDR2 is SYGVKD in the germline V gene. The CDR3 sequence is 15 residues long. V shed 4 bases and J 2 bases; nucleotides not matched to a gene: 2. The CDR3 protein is CAISVTGAGANVLTF. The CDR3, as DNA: TGTGCCATCAGTGTTACAGGGGCTGGGGCCAACGTCCTGACTTTC.

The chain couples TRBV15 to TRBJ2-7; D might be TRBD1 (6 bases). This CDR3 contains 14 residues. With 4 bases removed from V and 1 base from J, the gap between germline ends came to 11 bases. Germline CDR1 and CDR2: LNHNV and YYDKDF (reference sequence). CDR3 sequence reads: CATSNRQVSYEQYF. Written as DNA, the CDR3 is TGTGCCACCAGCAATCGACAGGTTTCCTACGAGCAGTACTTC.

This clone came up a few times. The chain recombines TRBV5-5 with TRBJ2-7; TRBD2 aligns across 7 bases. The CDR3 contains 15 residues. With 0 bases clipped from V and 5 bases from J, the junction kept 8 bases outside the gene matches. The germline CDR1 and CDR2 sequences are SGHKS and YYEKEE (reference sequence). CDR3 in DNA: TGTGCCAGCAGCTTGGTCCCTAGCGGTTTGGACGAGCAGTACTTC. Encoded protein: CASSLVPSGLDEQYF.

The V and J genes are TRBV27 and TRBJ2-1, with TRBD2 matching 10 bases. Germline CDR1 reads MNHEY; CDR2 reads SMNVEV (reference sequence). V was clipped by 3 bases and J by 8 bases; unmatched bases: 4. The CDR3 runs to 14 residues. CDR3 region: CASSFKLAGDEQFF. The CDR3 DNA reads TGTGCCAGCAGTTTTAAGCTAGCGGGAGATGAGCAGTTCTTC.

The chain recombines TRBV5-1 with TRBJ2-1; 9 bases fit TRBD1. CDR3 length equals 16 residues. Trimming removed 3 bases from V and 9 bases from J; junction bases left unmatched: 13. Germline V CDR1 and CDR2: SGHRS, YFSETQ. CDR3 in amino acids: CASSSLPGQGGGEQFF. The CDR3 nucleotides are TGCGCCAGCAGCTCCCTCCCGGGACAGGGAGGTGGTGAGCAGTTCTTC.

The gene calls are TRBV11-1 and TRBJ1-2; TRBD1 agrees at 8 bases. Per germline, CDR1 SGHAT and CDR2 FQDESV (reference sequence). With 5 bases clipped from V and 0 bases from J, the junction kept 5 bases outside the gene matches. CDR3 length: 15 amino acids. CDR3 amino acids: CASSTDRGPNYGYTF. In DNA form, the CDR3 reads TGTGCCAGCAGCACTGACAGGGGACCTAACTATGGCTACACCTTC. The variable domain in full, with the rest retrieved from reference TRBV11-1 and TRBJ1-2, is EAEVAQSPRYKITEKSQAVAFWCDPISGHATLYWYRQILGQGPELLVQFQDESVVDDSQLPKDRFSAERLKGVDSTLKIQPAELGDSAMYLCASSTDRGPNYGYTFGSGTRLTVV.

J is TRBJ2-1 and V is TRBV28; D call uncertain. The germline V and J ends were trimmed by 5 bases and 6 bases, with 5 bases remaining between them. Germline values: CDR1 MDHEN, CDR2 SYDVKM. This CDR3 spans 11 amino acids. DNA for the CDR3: TGTGCCAGCAGTGAAGCCAATGAGCAGTTCTTC. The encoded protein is CASSEANEQFF.

CDR3 sequence: CASSLIQGLSTEAFF. In DNA, the CDR3 is TGTGCCAGCAGTTTGATACAGGGGTTGAGCACTGAAGCTTTCTTT. The chain combines TRBV28 with TRBJ1-1, with 7 nucleotides matching TRBD1. From germline, CDR1 is MDHEN and CDR2 SYDVKM. This CDR3 is built from 15 residues. After removal of 3 bases from V and 4 bases from J, the junction contained 8 bases not matched to a gene.

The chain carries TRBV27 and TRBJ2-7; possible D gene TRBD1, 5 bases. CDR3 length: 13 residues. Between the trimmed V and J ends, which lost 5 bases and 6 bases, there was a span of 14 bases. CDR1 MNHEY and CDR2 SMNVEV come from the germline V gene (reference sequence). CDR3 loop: CASSPAGSSEQYF. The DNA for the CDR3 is TGTGCCAGCAGTCCGGCAGGGTCCAGCGAGCAGTACTTC.

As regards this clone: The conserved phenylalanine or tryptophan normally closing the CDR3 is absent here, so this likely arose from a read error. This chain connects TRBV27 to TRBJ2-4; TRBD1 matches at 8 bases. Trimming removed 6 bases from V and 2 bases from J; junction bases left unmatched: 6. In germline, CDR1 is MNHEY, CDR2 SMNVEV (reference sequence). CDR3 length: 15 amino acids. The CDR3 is CASREDRGSKNIQYS. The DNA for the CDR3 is TGTGCCAGCAGGGAAGACAGGGGTTCCAAAAACATTCAGTACTCC.

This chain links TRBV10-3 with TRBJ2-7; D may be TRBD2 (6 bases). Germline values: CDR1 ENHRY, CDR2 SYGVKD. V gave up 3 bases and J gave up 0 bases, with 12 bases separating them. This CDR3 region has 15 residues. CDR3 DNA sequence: TGTGCCATCAGTGATCGCGGAGGGAGCTCCTACGAGCAGTACTTC. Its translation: CAISDRGGSSYEQYF.